This T cell receptor (beta chain) was obtained from a study of T cells in pancreatic ductal adenocarcinoma. Selected pancreatic ductal adenocarcinoma patients had undergone surgery without neoadjuvant therapy. V lost 4 bases, J lost 2 bases, and 7 bases lay in between. CDR1 is SGHTS, CDR2 YDEGEE, per germline. The CDR3 loop spans 13 amino acids. Profiled with immunoSEQ multiplex PCR; TCRdb holds only in-frame clones, not every one. Among over 7,000 clones listed, roughly 89% were seen once. The chain has TRBV5-8 and TRBJ1-3; D gene ambiguous. This TCR came from a human donor with pancreatic ductal adenocarcinoma. The sequenced material came from PBMCs. The CDR3 DNA follows: TGTGCCAGCAGCATTCAGACTGGAAACACCATATATTTT. Protein sequence: CASSIQTGNTIYF.